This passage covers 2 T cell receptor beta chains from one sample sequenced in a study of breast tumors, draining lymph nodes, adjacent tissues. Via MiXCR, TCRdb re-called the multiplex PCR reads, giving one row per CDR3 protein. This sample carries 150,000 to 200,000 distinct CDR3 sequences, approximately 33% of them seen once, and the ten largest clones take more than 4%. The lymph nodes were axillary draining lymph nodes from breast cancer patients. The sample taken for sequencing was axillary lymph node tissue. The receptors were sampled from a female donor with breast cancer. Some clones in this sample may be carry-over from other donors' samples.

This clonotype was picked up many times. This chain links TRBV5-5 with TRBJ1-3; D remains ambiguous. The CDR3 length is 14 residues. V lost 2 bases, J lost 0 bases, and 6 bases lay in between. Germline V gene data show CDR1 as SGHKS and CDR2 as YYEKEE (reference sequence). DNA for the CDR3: TGTGCCAGCAGCTTTCGACCCTCTGGAAACACCATATATTTT. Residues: CASSFRPSGNTIYF.

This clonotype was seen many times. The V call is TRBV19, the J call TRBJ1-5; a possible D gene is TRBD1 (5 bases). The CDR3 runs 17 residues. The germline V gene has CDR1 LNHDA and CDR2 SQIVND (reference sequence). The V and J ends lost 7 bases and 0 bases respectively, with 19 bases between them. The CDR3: CASTLTTGGYSNQPQHF. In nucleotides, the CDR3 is TGTGCCAGTACCCTAACGACGGGGGGATATAGCAATCAGCCCCAGCATTTT.